These T cell receptor beta chains were read from a single sample in a study of cytomegalovirus exposure and HLA in healthy donors. The protocol was immunoSEQ multiplex PCR, while the TCRdb copy is restricted to in-frame clones and leaves out a portion. Of more than 150,000 clones listed, roughly 80% were seen once; the top ten hold approximately 1.5%. Sequencing input: PBMCs. These receptors were taken from a male donor in good health and CMV-seronegative. CDR3s leave out the opening cysteine and the closing phenylalanine or tryptophan.

J gene: TRBJ2-7; V gene: TRBV10-3; CDR3 protein: AISDGTGVYEQY
J gene: TRBJ1-5; V gene: TRBV6-6; CDR3 protein: ASSYSRGSNQPQH
J gene: TRBJ2-3; V gene: TRBV29-1; CDR3 protein: SAFRGTDTQY
J gene: TRBJ1-3; V gene: TRBV9; CDR3 protein: ASSVVPMTTGNTIY
J gene: TRBJ1-6; V gene: TRBV30; CDR3 protein: ARSGTGLNSPLH
J gene: TRBJ2-1; V gene: TRBV30; CDR3 protein: AWTSGLAGSDREF
J gene: TRBJ2-5; V gene: TRBV30; CDR3 protein: AWSIAGGPGETQY
J gene: TRBJ2-2; V gene: TRBV30; CDR3 protein: AWRGGRKNTGELF
J gene: TRBJ1-1; V gene: TRBV6-5; CDR3 protein: ASSYQATGGTEAF
J gene: TRBJ2-5; V gene: TRBV14; CDR3 protein: ASSPIRGRETQY
J gene: TRBJ2-7; V gene: TRBV19; CDR3 protein: ASSIVPSGRREQY
J gene: -; V gene: TRBV7-8; CDR3 protein: ASSLGVLAGAPYEQY
J gene: TRBJ1-5; V gene: TRBV13; CDR3 protein: ASSLRGQRPQH
J gene: TRBJ1-4; V gene: TRBV18; CDR3 protein: ASSREGGANEKLF
J gene: TRBJ1-6; V gene: TRBV2; CDR3 protein: ASRDRANSPLH
J gene: TRBJ2-1; V gene: TRBV5-6; CDR3 protein: ASSPKRREEPSSYNEQF
J gene: TRBJ2-2; V gene: TRBV10-3; CDR3 protein: AISESYRGGTGELF
J gene: TRBJ1-2; V gene: TRBV25-1; CDR3 protein: ASSDLRVGEAYGYT
J gene: TRBJ1-1; V gene: TRBV5-8; CDR3 protein: ASSFQGPGSTEAF
J gene: TRBJ1-2; V gene: TRBV13; CDR3 protein: ASSVQRGGEYGYT
J gene: TRBJ1-4; V gene: TRBV5-1; CDR3 protein: ASSSSGDPTNEKLF
J gene: TRBJ2-5; V gene: TRBV7-8; CDR3 protein: ASSLFLAGGHWETQY
J gene: TRBJ2-3; V gene: TRBV2; CDR3 protein: ASSTQGDGTDTQY
J gene: TRBJ1-6; V gene: TRBV6-6; CDR3 protein: ASTVTGLNSPLH
J gene: TRBJ2-1; V gene: TRBV9; CDR3 protein: ASSVGIAGASFSDEQF
J gene: TRBJ1-6; V gene: TRBV28; CDR3 protein: ASSLLSGRSSYNSPLH
J gene: TRBJ1-4; V gene: TRBV4-3; CDR3 protein: ASSPQLGGPTNEKLF
J gene: TRBJ2-2; V gene: TRBV5-6; CDR3 protein: ASSRPGTANTGELF
J gene: TRBJ2-4; V gene: TRBV19; CDR3 protein: ASGQGENIQY
J gene: TRBJ1-3; V gene: TRBV5-5; CDR3 protein: ASSLGTVLSGNTIY
J gene: TRBJ1-4; V gene: TRBV4-1; CDR3 protein: ASSQDGPRAAEKLF
J gene: TRBJ1-6; V gene: TRBV5-1; CDR3 protein: ASSVTQGVGTPLH
J gene: TRBJ2-3; V gene: TRBV7-2; CDR3 protein: ASSFAGQGTDTQY
J gene: TRBJ2-7; V gene: TRBV18; CDR3 protein: ASSLSTASYEQY
J gene: TRBJ2-1; V gene: TRBV9; CDR3 protein: ASSLLGDRLYNEQF
J gene: TRBJ2-7; V gene: TRBV10-3; CDR3 protein: AISRDYYEQY
J gene: TRBJ2-7; V gene: TRBV4-3; CDR3 protein: ASSQKRSGKEQY
J gene: TRBJ2-1; V gene: TRBV27; CDR3 protein: ASGGNEQF
J gene: TRBJ2-1; V gene: TRBV7-9; CDR3 protein: ASSFRVSSYNEQF
J gene: TRBJ1-1; V gene: TRBV28; CDR3 protein: ASSLWTGNTEAF
J gene: TRBJ1-4; V gene: TRBV7-9; CDR3 protein: ASSLLGQGILGEKLF
J gene: TRBJ2-7; V gene: TRBV9; CDR3 protein: ASSARQGISDEQY